The 8 T cell receptor beta chains given below trace back to one sample, sequenced in a study of tumor-infiltrating lymphocytes in primary liver carcinoma listed by TCRdb under 2017. The run used an Illumina HiSeq 2500. Starting from 500 to 600 ng total RNA, TCRbeta-specific cDNA was produced by reverse transcription with a constant-region primer and ProtoScript II reverse transcriptase. TCRbeta libraries were built with three nested multiplex PCR rounds, a slightly modified ARM-PCR procedure. Each of the first two PCR rounds ran for approximately 10 cycles and used multiplex TRBV1-TRBV30 forward primers together with a Cbeta reverse primer. Using fastp at Q25 and MiXCR, TCRdb reprocessed the public reads and kept productive beta chains. Here each entry gathers all rows of one CDR3 protein and keeps the most common genes and DNA. For this sample there are over 40,000 distinct CDR3 sequences; about 78% appear just once. The top ten clonotypes cover around a quarter of the sample.

Without any cell sorting, total RNA and DNA were co-extracted from about 21-30 mg of bulk tissue using the AllPrep DNA/RNA mini kit. The sequenced sample consisted of liver tumor tissue from sampling region 5. The cell subset or site label, read with the paper, signifies: tumor region T5, tumor centre. All receptors come from a man between 40 and 49 years old with primary liver carcinoma and hepatitis B virus infection.

Comment on this clonotype: The conserved phenylalanine or tryptophan normally closing the CDR3 is absent here, so this likely arose from a read error. The chain combines TRBV29-1 with TRBJ1-6; D remains unclear. Per the germline V gene, CDR1 is SQVTM and CDR2 is ANQGSEA. CDR3 length equals 12 residues. CDR3 in amino acids: CRVAQYNSPLHC. The CDR3 DNA reads TGCAGAGTTGCTCAGTATAATTCACCCCTCCACTGT.

This chain connects TRBV29-1 to TRBJ1-5, with D perhaps TRBD1 (5 bases). The CDR3 runs 13 residues. Germline V lookup: CDR1 SQVTM, CDR2 ANQGSEA. DNA of the CDR3: TGCAGTGCCGGAAGGGGAGCGGATCAGCCCCAGCATTTT. It encodes CSAGRGADQPQHF. Filled out from reference TRBV29-1 and TRBJ1-5, the complete variable domain reads SAVISQKPSRDICQRGTSLTIQCQVDSQVTMMFWYRQQPGQSLTLIATANQGSEATYESGFVIDKFPISRPNLTFSTLTVSNMSPEDSSIYLCSAGRGADQPQHFGDGTRLSIL.

This sequence joins TRBV11-1 and TRBJ2-1, with D possibly matching TRBD2 (6 bases). The V gene lost 3 bases and the J gene lost 7 bases, with 13 bases spanning the gap. The germline CDR1 and CDR2 sequences are SGHAT and FQDESV (reference sequence). The CDR3 contains 14 residues. The DNA for the CDR3 is TGTGCCAGCAGCTTTTTTCTGGACTATAATGAGCAGTTCTTC. This sequence encodes CASSFFLDYNEQFF. The variable domain in full, with the rest retrieved from reference TRBV11-1 and TRBJ2-1, is EAEVAQSPRYKITEKSQAVAFWCDPISGHATLYWYRQILGQGPELLVQFQDESVVDDSQLPKDRFSAERLKGVDSTLKIQPAELGDSAMYLCASSFFLDYNEQFFGPGTRLTVL.

Concerning this clonotype: At one of its ends the junction is not consistent with the germline gene, which may arise from a read error. V usage is TRBV5-1 and J usage is TRBJ2-5; D perhaps matches TRBD2 (5 bases). CDR1 and CDR2 from the germline V gene are SGHRS and YFSETQ. The CDR3 consists of 18 residues. CDR3 residues: CSSSLAGVSAALQETQYF. CDR3 coding DNA: TGCTCCAGCAGCTTGGCCGGGGTTAGCGCGGCCCTACAAGAGACCCAGTACTTC.

This clonotype was detected once. The genes are TRBV6-7 and TRBJ2-4, with D possibly being TRBD2 (5 bases). TRBV6-7 is treated as an ORF (open reading frame) with a function not yet certain. Trimming took off 11 bases at V and 2 bases at J, with 13 bases between the two ends. This CDR3 is built from 13 residues. The CDR3 sequence: CALARGTKNIQYF. In DNA form, the CDR3 reads TGTGCCCTCGCCCGGGGAACCAAAAACATTCAGTACTTC.

Note on this clonotype: No conserved phenylalanine or tryptophan ends this CDR3, so it is likely a read error. This chain connects TRBV11-3 to TRBJ1-5, with a possible D match to TRBD1 (6 bases). The length of the CDR3 is 16 residues. Germline V gene lookup returns CDR1 SGHNT and CDR2 YENEEA. The CDR3: CASSDRQRGANQPQHL. The DNA of the CDR3 is TGTGCCAGCAGTGACCGACAGCGGGGGGCCAATCAGCCTCAGCATTTA.

Of note for this clonotype: At one end, the junction sequence differs from germline, possibly due to a read error. The gene calls are TRBV5-1 and TRBJ1-1; perhaps TRBD1 as D (5 bases). The germline V gene encodes CDR1 SGHRS and CDR2 YFSETQ. The length of the CDR3 is 16 residues. The DNA for the CDR3 is TGCGCCAGCAGTTCCAACCCACCGGGGCTGAACACTGGAGCTTTCTTT. Translation gives CASSSNPPGLNTGAFF.

As to this clonotype: A junction end diverges from the germline sequence, so it may reflect a read error. The chain recombines TRBV11-2 with TRBJ2-4; D remains unclear. CDR1 and CDR2 from the germline V gene are SGHAT and FQNNGV. This CDR3 is 15 amino acids long. This CDR3 reads CASTNSAVAKNIQYF. The CDR3 DNA is TGTGCCAGCACCAATTCGGCAGTAGCCAAGAACATTCAGTACTTC.